This T cell receptor beta chain appears in the sequencing data of a study of shared T cell receptors in the human thymus. Using immunoSEQ multiplex PCR, the repertoire was profiled, and TCRdb retains in-frame clones only, with some absent. The sample shows around 730,000 clones, 75% to 90% of them seen only once. The germline gives CDR1 LNHDA, CDR2 SQIVND (reference sequence). Trimming removed 7 bases at V and 4 bases at J, with 25 bases between. This CDR3 region has 17 residues. The same sample was also studied in work on human thymus T cells.

The TCR originated in a girl under two years old with a congenital heart defect. Sequencing used thymocytes. The chain recombines TRBV19 with TRBJ1-2; maybe TRBD1 (6 bases). The CDR3 DNA follows: TGTGCCAGTACCCATCCCCTGGGGTTACAGGGTATCTATGGCTACACCTTC. Translating gives CASTHPLGLQGIYGYTF.